Listed below are T cell receptor beta chains from one sample, sequenced in a study of CD8 T cells in ankylosing spondylitis. TCRdb reprocessed the 5' RACE reads with MiXCR, giving one entry per CDR3 protein. Here the sample spans about 240,000 distinct CDR3 sequences, roughly a tenth being singletons. Specimen: blood, either unsorted or a sorted T cell fraction (not recorded which). These receptors were collected from a male donor with ankylosing spondylitis or in good health (not recorded which). CDR3s leave out the opening cysteine and the closing phenylalanine or tryptophan. Some rows mark clone size as missing; the rest say once, few, many or name a class of expanded clone.

len	v_gene	j_gene	abundance	CDR3aa
14	TRBV20-1	TRBJ1-5	few	SAREQDRGSNQPQH
17	TRBV12-3/TRBV12-4	TRBJ2-2	NA	AFSLLGVLAEPNTGELF
15	TRBV6-1	TRBJ1-6	NA	ASRLHPGGSYNSPLH
13	TRBV7-2	TRBJ2-3	many	ASSLGQAYTDTQY
14	TRBV27	TRBJ2-3	few	ASSPPGLAGGDTQY
13	TRBV7-9	TRBJ1-3	few	ASSLDGYSGNTIY
12	TRBV12-3/TRBV12-4	TRBJ2-2	few	ASRRASDTGELF
11	TRBV7-9	TRBJ2-1	few	ASSPLGPRGEF
14	TRBV7-9	TRBJ1-4	NA	ASSLWAGGHDEKLF
13	TRBV9	TRBJ2-5	many	ASSVGGGYQETQY
11	TRBV12-2	TRBJ2-7	NA	ASRIRVPYKQY
10	TRBV29-1	TRBJ1-3	many	SVEEFGNTIY
13	TRBV5-1	TRBJ1-4	many	ASSLNTGFNEKLF
13	TRBV11-3	TRBJ2-1	many	ASSSHRGSSNEQF
12	TRBV12-3/TRBV12-4	TRBJ1-1	few	ASSYAGDNTEAF
9	TRBV12-3/TRBV12-4	TRBJ1-1	many	ASSLGLEAF
15	TRBV4-2	TRBJ2-3	many	ASSQAGLAGELDTQY
15	TRBV27	TRBJ2-1	many	ASSRRLANYSYNEQF
11	TRBV30	TRBJ1-2	NA	AWSGQRLGGYT
13	TRBV11-2	TRBJ2-1	few	ASSSGGGPYNEQF
12	TRBV7-2	TRBJ2-1	NA	ASSPLGLNNEQF
13	TRBV29-1	TRBJ2-2	many	SVPQREYRTGELF
13	TRBV7-2	TRBJ2-1	NA	ASSSPSGRSNEQF
12	TRBV4-2	TRBJ2-7	many	ASSQDRTSYEQY
13	TRBV5-6	TRBJ2-4	once	ASSLTSLAKNIQY
12	TRBV11-3	TRBJ2-4	many	ASSMGLAQNIQY
18	TRBV20-1	TRBJ2-3	many	SALPAMTGTDNPSTDTQY
12	TRBV7-9	TRBJ1-4	many	ASSLSAGSEKLF
12	TRBV20-1	TRBJ2-5	many	SARVFELSETQY
13	TRBV20-1	TRBJ2-7	many	SARGGGKGYYEQY
12	TRBV4-1	TRBJ1-3	many	ASGWTSSGNTIY
16	TRBV10-3	TRBJ2-7	few	AISESKGGGTFTGEQY
13	TRBV19	TRBJ1-3	many	ASNPGGGPGNTIY
12	TRBV18	TRBJ1-2	NA	ASSPIKANYGYT
10	TRBV20-1	TRBJ2-7	NA	SVPGRNYEQY
16	TRBV15	TRBJ2-1	many	ATSTKGTSGRVFDEQF
13	TRBV6-5	TRBJ1-3	many	ASSYDPSSGNTIY
13	TRBV7-2	TRBJ2-7	many	ASSLQRGVMYEQY
10	TRBV18	TRBJ2-7	NA	ASSPQGREQY
12	TRBV10-2	TRBJ1-1	few	ASSTGVGNTEAF
12	TRBV6-1	TRBJ2-1	few	ASRTGGSYNEQF
10	TRBV19	TRBJ2-3	many	ASTGFADTQY
14	TRBV20-1	TRBJ2-1	many	SAASPLAGVKNEQF